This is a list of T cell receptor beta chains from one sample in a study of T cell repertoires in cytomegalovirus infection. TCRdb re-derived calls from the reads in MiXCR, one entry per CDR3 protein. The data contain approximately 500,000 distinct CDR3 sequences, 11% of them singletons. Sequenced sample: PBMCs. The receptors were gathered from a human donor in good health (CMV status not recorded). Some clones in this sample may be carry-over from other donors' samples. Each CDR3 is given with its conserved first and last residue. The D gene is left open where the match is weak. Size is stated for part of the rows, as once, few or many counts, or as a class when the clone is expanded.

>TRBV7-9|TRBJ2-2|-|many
CASSLPGISGELFF
TGTGCCAGCAGCTTACCAGGGATCTCCGGGGAGCTGTTTTTT
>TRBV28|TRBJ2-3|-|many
CASSLPHTDTQYF
TGTGCCAGCAGTTTACCACATACAGATACGCAGTATTTT
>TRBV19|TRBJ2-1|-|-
CASSAPQPGRVGRRGPYNEQFF
TGTGCCAGTAGTGCCCCCCAACCGGGACGGGTGGGTCGACGGGGCCCCTACAATGAGCAGTTCTTC
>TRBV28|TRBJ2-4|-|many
CASMGAKNIQYF
TGTGCCAGCATGGGAGCCAAAAACATTCAGTACTTC
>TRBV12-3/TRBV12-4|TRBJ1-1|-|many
CASSLTGTDTEAFF
TGTGCCAGCAGTTTAACCGGGACCGACACTGAAGCTTTCTTT
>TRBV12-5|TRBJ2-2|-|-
CASGLGYSQTNTGELFF
TGTGCTAGTGGTTTGGGTTACAGCCAAACGAACACCGGGGAGCTGTTTTTT
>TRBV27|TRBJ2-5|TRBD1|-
CASSFTPGQRETQYF
TGTGCCAGCAGTTTTACTCCGGGACAGCGGGAGACCCAGTACTTC
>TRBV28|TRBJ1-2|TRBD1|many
CASKRQGTSNYGYTF
TGTGCCAGCAAGAGACAGGGAACCTCTAACTATGGCTACACCTTC
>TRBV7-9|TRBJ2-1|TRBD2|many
CASSLGLAGQYNEQFF
TGTGCCAGCAGCCTAGGACTAGCGGGACAATACAATGAGCAGTTCTTC
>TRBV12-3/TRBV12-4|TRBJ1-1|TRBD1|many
CASSFTQPGQGGAFF
TGTGCCAGCAGTTTTACTCAACCGGGACAGGGTGGGGCTTTCTTT
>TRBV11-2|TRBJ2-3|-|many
CASSLGGATADTQYF
TGTGCCAGCAGCTTAGGGGGGGCCACGGCAGATACGCAGTATTTT
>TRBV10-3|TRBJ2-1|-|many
CAISENRDNEQFF
TGTGCCATCAGTGAAAACAGGGACAATGAGCAGTTCTTC
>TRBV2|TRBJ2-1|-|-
CARGRSTLNNEQFF
TGTGCCAGAGGGAGGTCCACCCTTAACAATGAGCAGTTCTTC
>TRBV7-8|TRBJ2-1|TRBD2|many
CASSLRGTSGRLSYNEQFF
TGTGCCAGCAGCTTGCGCGGGACTAGCGGGAGGTTGTCCTACAATGAGCAGTTCTTC